Below are 20 T cell receptor beta chains sequenced from a single sample in a study of CD4+ T cells in melanoma. Clones were sequenced by immunoSEQ multiplex PCR, and TCRdb holds only the in-frame ones, with some missing. The sample lists 50,000 or so clones, roughly 89% occurring once. Sequencing was performed on peripheral blood. These receptors were taken from a human donor with melanoma.

This chain joins TRBV5-1 and TRBJ2-5, with no clear D. Germline lookup yields CDR1 SGHRS and CDR2 YFSETQ. V lost 4 bases and J 5 bases, leaving 12 bases between the germline ends. The CDR3 contains 13 residues. The CDR3 is CASSPQLWETQYF. The CDR3 DNA reads as TGCGCCAGCAGCCCGCAGCTGTGGGAGACCCAGTACTTC.

The V and J genes are TRBV18 and TRBJ2-7; perhaps TRBD2 as D (7 bases). Trimming cost V 1 base and J 3 bases, with 13 bases left between them. Germline CDR1 KGHSH, CDR2 LQKENI. The CDR3 sequence is 15 residues long. The CDR3 nucleotides read TGTGCCAGCTCACCACTGGGGGGGCTTCTCTACGAGCAGTACTTC. Translation: CASSPLGGLLYEQYF.

The chain uses TRBV7-8 and TRBJ2-5; the match to TRBD1 covers 10 bases. With V trimmed by 4 bases and J by 1 base, 6 bases remained unmatched. Looked up from germline, CDR1 is SGHVS and CDR2 is FQNEAQ. CDR3 size: 16 residues. CDR3 protein: CASSSWTGGFQETQYF. In nucleotides, the CDR3 is TGTGCCAGCAGCTCATGGACAGGGGGGTTCCAAGAGACCCAGTACTTC. Supplemented by reference TRBV7-8 and TRBJ2-5, the full variable domain reads GAGVSQSPRYKVAKRGQDVALRCDPISGHVSLFWYQQALGQGPEFLTYFQNEAQLDKSGLPSDRFFAERPEGSVSTLKIQRTQQEDSAVYLCASSSWTGGFQETQYFGPGTRLLVL.

J is TRBJ1-1 and V is TRBV21-1. TRBV21-1 is a pseudogene segment. The length of the CDR3 is 13 residues. In nucleotides, the CDR3 is TGTGCCAGCAGCAAAGATCTAAAACATGAAGCTTTCTTT. Residues: CASSKDLKHEAFF.

This clone was picked up one time. The chain carries TRBV19 and TRBJ2-4; 10 positions match TRBD2. Germline trimming cut 0 bases from V and 8 bases from J; bases unmatched to any gene: 7. This CDR3 is 16 amino acids long. Germline loops: CDR1 LNHDA, CDR2 SQIVND (reference sequence). The CDR3 DNA is TGTGCCAGTAGTATAGATCGTCTAGCGGGGGAGCACATTCAGTACTTC. Amino acid sequence: CASSIDRLAGEHIQYF. The full variable domain, its missing parts supplied by reference TRBV19 and TRBJ2-4, is DGGITQSPKYLFRKEGQNVTLSCEQNLNHDAMYWYRQDPGQGLRLIYYSQIVNDFQKGDIAEGYSVSREKKESFPLTVTSAQKNPTAFYLCASSIDRLAGEHIQYFGAGTRLSVL.

CDR3: CAWSVPGQGFTEAFF. For the CDR3, the DNA is TGTGCCTGGAGTGTCCCGGGACAGGGGTTTACTGAAGCTTTCTTT. This chain links TRBV30 with TRBJ1-1; 10 bases are a match to TRBD1. CDR3 size: 15 residues. V was clipped by 0 bases and J by 5 bases; unmatched bases: 6. The V gene's germline CDR1 is GTSNPN and CDR2 SVGIG (reference sequence). Drawing the rest from reference TRBV30 and TRBJ1-1, the complete variable domain is SQTIHQWPATLVQPVGSPLSLECTVEGTSNPNLYWYRQAAGRGLQLLFYSVGIGQISSEVPQNLSASRPQDRQFILSSKKLLLSDSGFYLCAWSVPGQGFTEAFFGQGTRLTVV.

The chain employs TRBV4-3 and TRBJ1-2; weak D call: TRBD1 (5 bases). Germline CDR1 and CDR2: LGHNA and YSLEER. The CDR3 runs 16 residues. V was pared by 0 bases and J by 1 base, with 12 bases between. For the CDR3, the DNA is TGCGCCAGCAGCCAAGATCTCAGCGGGGGTAACTATGGCTACACCTTC. The encoded protein is CASSQDLSGGNYGYTF.

J is TRBJ2-3 and V is TRBV10-3, with D possibly being TRBD2 (5 bases). Germline CDR1 is ENHRY and CDR2 is SYGVKD. The CDR3 contains 14 residues. V lost 6 bases to trimming and J lost 6 bases, with 16 bases between them. In nucleotides, the CDR3 is TGTGCCATCAGCGAAGGAGGCCTTGGGGATACGCAGTATTTT. The encoded protein is CAISEGGLGDTQYF.

V gene TRBV6-1 combines with J gene TRBJ1-5; D may be TRBD1 (5 bases). Germline V lookup: CDR1 MNHNS, CDR2 SASEGT. The CDR3 totals 17 residues. The V end lost 2 bases, the J end lost 5 bases, and 19 bases lay between the germline ends. The CDR3 nucleotides read TGTGCCAGCAGTGAACCTACCGGGGAACCGGGGGATCAGCCCCAGCATTTT. This gives the protein CASSEPTGEPGDQPQHF.

The chain has TRBV6-1 and TRBJ2-5; maybe TRBD2 (7 bases). Germline V gene sequence: CDR1 MNHNS, CDR2 SASEGT. The V end was cut by 11 bases, the J end by 1 base, with 14 bases between. The CDR3 contains 13 residues. CDR3 amino acids: CAGGRGGQETQYF. CDR3 sequence (DNA): TGTGCCGGGGGAAGGGGGGGCCAAGAGACCCAGTACTTC.

The V gene is TRBV4-3, the J gene TRBJ2-3; the D is unclear. The CDR3 covers 17 residues. V lost 0 bases and J 2 bases, leaving 15 bases between the germline ends. The germline V gene has CDR1 LGHNA and CDR2 YSLEER. This CDR3 is CASSQDGVAALTDTQYF. CDR3 DNA sequence: TGCGCCAGCAGCCAAGATGGAGTAGCAGCCCTCACAGATACGCAGTATTTT.

This rearrangement joins TRBV5-1 to TRBJ1-1; D is ambiguous. V was cut by 0 bases and J by 2 bases, with 11 bases left in between. The CDR3 extends over 15 amino acids. Germline CDR1 reads SGHRS; CDR2 reads YFSETQ. CDR3 in amino acids: CASSLASGPNTEAFF. CDR3 DNA sequence: TGCGCCAGCAGCTTGGCGTCAGGCCCCAACACTGAAGCTTTCTTT.

This sequence joins TRBV27 and TRBJ2-7; D possibly corresponds to TRBD2 (5 bases). Trimming stripped 6 bases from V and 5 bases from J, with 20 bases between. Germline CDR1 reads MNHEY; CDR2 reads SMNVEV (reference sequence). This CDR3 has 15 amino acids. The CDR3 is CASRHTWMRTHEQYF. Here the CDR3 DNA reads TGTGCCAGCAGACATACCTGGATGCGGACTCACGAGCAGTACTTC.

V and J are TRBV7-9 and TRBJ1-5; D is ambiguous. V was shortened by 5 bases and J by 9 bases, with 11 bases between the two germline ends. CDR1 and CDR2 from the germline V gene are SEHNR and FQNEAQ (reference sequence). The CDR3 sequence is 12 residues long. In DNA form, the CDR3 reads TGTGCCAGCAGCCGCTCTGGATTGCCCCAGCATTTT. Its protein product is CASSRSGLPQHF.

The J gene is TRBJ2-5, the V gene TRBV11-2; D possibly matches TRBD1 or TRBD2 (5 bases each). Trimming took 2 bases from V and 5 from J, leaving 15 bases between them. Germline V gives CDR1 SGHAT, CDR2 FQNNGV. This CDR3 has 15 amino acids. This chain's CDR3 is CASSLSRGRAETQYF. CDR3 nucleotide sequence: TGTGCCAGCAGCTTATCCCGGGGACGGGCTGAGACCCAGTACTTC. Full variable domain (missing parts from reference TRBV11-2 and TRBJ2-5): EAGVAQSPRYKIIEKRQSVAFWCNPISGHATLYWYQQILGQGPKLLIQFQNNGVVDDSQLPKDRFSAERLKGVDSTLKIQPAKLEDSAVYLCASSLSRGRAETQYFGPGTRLLVL.

The V and J genes are TRBV19 and TRBJ1-1, with D possibly matching TRBD1 (5 bases). From germline, CDR1 is LNHDA and CDR2 SQIVND (reference sequence). The CDR3 has 13 amino acids. V lost 7 bases to trimming and J lost 0 bases, with 9 bases between them. The CDR3: CASKTGMNTEAFF. The CDR3 region has the DNA TGTGCCAGTAAAACAGGCATGAACACTGAAGCTTTCTTT.

Note on this clone: The CDR3 does not close with the conserved phenylalanine or tryptophan, likely indicating a read error. The rearrangement uses TRBV30 and TRBJ1-1; D perhaps matches TRBD1 (5 bases). This CDR3 region has 14 residues. Trimming removed 0 bases at V and 1 base at J, with 9 bases between. Germline loops: CDR1 GTSNPN, CDR2 SVGIG (reference sequence). The CDR3 sequence is CAWSVRDRNTEAFL. DNA of the CDR3: TGTGCCTGGAGTGTACGCGACAGGAACACTGAAGCTTTCCTT.

The chain uses TRBV7-2 and TRBJ1-2; TRBD1 matches at 11 bases. This CDR3 comprises 17 residues. After removal of 1 base from V and 3 bases from J, the junction contained 7 bases not matched to a gene. CDR1 and CDR2 (germline): SGHTA, FQGNSA. CDR3 sequence (DNA): TGTGCCAGCAGCTTAGACTTGGACAGGGGGCAAGACTATGGCTACACCTTC. This sequence encodes CASSLDLDRGQDYGYTF.

The chain carries TRBV6-4 and TRBJ2-3; the D is unclear. CDR1 is MRHNA and CDR2 is SNTAGT in the germline V gene. The CDR3 spans 12 residues. The ends were cut back, 8 bases at V and 2 bases at J, with 8 bases in the middle. The CDR3 loop reads CASCPATDTQYF. The CDR3 DNA sequence: TGTGCCAGCTGTCCGGCCACAGATACGCAGTATTTT.

This sequence joins TRBV9 and TRBJ1-2; D is ambiguous. V gave up 4 bases and J gave up 5 bases, with 9 bases separating them. The CDR3 totals 12 residues. Germline V lookup: CDR1 SGDLS, CDR2 YYNGEE. The CDR3 loop reads CASSSDKYGYTF. CDR3 in DNA: TGTGCCAGCAGCTCAGACAAGTATGGCTACACCTTC.